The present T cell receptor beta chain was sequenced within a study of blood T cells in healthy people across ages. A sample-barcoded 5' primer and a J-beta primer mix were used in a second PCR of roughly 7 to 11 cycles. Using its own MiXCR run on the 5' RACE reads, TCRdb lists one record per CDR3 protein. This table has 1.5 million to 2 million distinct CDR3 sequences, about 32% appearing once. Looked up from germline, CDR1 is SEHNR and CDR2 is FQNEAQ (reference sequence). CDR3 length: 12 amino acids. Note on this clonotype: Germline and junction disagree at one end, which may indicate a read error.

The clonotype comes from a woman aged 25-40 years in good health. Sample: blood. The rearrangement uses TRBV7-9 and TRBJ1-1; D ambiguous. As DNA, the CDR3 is TGTGCCAACAGCTCCATTAGGGTGGAGGCTTTCTTT. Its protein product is CANSSIRVEAFF.